The clone carrying this TCR beta chain was detected many times. Its antigen is undetermined. This sample was taken from a study of T cell repertoires in cytomegalovirus infection. Study background: CMV infection together with matching HLA type was indicated by public TCR beta signatures.

This CDR3 has 14 residues. V was shortened by 6 bases and J by 6 bases, with 18 bases between the two germline ends. CDR1 is SGHRS, CDR2 YFSETQ, per germline. From the reads, TCRdb called clonotypes with MiXCR, one entry per CDR3 protein. The table has roughly 240,000 distinct CDR3 sequences, about 5.9% seen once; the top ten hold more than 5.5%. General study findings and limits: Ex vivo, HLA-C-restricted CMV-specific TCR beta clonotypes prevailed over the rest of the response.

Input material: PBMCs. This sequence originates from a human donor in good health (CMV status not recorded). Some clones in this sample may be carry-over from other donors' samples. The chain has TRBV5-1 and TRBJ1-2; the D gene is possibly TRBD1 (6 bases). The CDR3 sequence is CASKALAGADGYTF. Written as DNA, the CDR3 is TGCGCCAGCAAGGCCCTCGCAGGGGCTGATGGCTACACCTTC.